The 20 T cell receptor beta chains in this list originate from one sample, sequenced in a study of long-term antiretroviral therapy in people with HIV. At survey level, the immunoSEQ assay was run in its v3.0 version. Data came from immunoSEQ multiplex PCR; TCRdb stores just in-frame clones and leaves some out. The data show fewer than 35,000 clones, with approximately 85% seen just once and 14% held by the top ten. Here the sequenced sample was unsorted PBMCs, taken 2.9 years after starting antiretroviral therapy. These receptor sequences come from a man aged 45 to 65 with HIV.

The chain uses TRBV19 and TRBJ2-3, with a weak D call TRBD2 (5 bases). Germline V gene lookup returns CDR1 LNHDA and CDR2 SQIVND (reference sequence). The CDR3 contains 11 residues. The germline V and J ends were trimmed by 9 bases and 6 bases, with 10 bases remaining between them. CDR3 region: CASRTSDTQYF. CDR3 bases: TGTGCCAGCCGGACTTCGGATACGCAGTATTTT.

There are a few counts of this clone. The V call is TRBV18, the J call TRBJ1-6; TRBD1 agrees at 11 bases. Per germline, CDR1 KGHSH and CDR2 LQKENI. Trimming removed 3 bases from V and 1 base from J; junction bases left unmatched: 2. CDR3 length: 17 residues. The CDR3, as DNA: TGTGCCAGCTCACCCGGGACAGGGGGGTCCTATAATTCACCCCTCCACTTT. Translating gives CASSPGTGGSYNSPLHF.

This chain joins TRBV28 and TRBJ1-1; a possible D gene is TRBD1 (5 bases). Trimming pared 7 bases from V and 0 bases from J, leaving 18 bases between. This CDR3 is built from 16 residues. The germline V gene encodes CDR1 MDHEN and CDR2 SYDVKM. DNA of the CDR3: TGTGCCAGCATGGAATGGGGGTCCGGGATGAACACTGAAGCTTTCTTT. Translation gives CASMEWGSGMNTEAFF.

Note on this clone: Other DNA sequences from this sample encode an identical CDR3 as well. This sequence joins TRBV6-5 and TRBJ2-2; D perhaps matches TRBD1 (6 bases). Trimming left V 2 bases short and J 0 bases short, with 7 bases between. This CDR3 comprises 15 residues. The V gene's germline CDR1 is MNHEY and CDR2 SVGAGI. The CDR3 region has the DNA TGTGCCAGCAGTTACCGGGACACGAACACCGGGGAGCTGTTTTTT. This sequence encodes CASSYRDTNTGELFF.

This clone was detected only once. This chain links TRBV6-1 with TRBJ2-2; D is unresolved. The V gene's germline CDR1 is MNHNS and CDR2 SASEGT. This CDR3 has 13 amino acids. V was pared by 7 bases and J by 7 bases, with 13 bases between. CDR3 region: CASIVTNYGELFF. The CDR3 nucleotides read TGTGCCAGCATAGTCACAAATTACGGGGAGCTGTTTTTT.

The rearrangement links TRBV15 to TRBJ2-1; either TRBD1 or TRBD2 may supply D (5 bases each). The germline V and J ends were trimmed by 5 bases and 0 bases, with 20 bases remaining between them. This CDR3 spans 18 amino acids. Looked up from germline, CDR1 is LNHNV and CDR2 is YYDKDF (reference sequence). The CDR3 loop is CATSRRVGDDLSYNEQFF. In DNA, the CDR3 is TGTGCCACCAGCCGCCGGGTGGGGGATGACCTCTCCTACAATGAGCAGTTCTTC.

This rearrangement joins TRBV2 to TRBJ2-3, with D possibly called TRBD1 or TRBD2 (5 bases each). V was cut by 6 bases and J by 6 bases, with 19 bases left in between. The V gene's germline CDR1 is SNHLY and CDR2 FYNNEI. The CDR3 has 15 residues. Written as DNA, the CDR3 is TGTGCCAGCAGCCCCATCGGACTGTGGGGGGATACGCAGTATTTT. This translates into CASSPIGLWGDTQYF.

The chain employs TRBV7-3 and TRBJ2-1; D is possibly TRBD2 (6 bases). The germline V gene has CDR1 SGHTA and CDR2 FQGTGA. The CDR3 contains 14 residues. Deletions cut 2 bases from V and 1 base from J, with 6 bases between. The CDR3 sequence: CASSLGGSYNEQFF. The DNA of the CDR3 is TGTGCCAGCAGCTTAGGGGGGTCCTACAATGAGCAGTTCTTC. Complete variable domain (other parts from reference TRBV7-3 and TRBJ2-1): GAGVSQTPSNKVTEKGKYVELRCDPISGHTALYWYRQSLGQGPEFLIYFQGTGAADDSGLPNDRFFAVRPEGSVSTLKIQRTERGDSAVYLCASSLGGSYNEQFFGPGTRLTVL.

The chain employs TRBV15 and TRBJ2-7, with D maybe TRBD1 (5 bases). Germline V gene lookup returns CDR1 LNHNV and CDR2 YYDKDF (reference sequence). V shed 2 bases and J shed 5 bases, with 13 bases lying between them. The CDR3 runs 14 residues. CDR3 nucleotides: TGTGCCACCAGCAGACTCTTTGACAGCCACGAGCAGTACTTC. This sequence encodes CATSRLFDSHEQYF.

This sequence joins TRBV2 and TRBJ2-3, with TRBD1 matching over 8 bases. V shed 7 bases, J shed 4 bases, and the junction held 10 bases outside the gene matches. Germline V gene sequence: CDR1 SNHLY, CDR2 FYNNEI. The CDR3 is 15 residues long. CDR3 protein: CASTGTGGRADTQYF. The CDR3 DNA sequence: TGTGCCAGCACTGGGACAGGCGGTAGGGCAGATACGCAGTATTTT.

Here the CDR3 reads CASSMGLERPQHF. CDR3 nucleotide sequence: TGTGCCAGTAGTATGGGGTTAGAAAGGCCCCAGCATTTT. This sequence joins TRBV19 and TRBJ1-5; no clear D. CDR1 and CDR2 from the germline V gene are LNHDA and SQIVND (reference sequence). CDR3 size: 13 residues. The V end lost 3 bases, the J end lost 9 bases, and 12 bases lay between the germline ends.

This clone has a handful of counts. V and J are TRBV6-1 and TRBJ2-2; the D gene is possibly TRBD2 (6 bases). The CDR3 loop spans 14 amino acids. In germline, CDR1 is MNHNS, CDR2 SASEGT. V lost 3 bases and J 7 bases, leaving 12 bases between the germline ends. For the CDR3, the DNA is TGTGCCAGCAGTGAGCTGCGGGGATACGGGGAGCTGTTTTTT. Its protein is CASSELRGYGELFF.

For the CDR3, the DNA is TGTGCCAGCAGTTATACCGGGACCCCGTTACGGGTCCAAGAGACCCAGTACTTC. Protein product: CASSYTGTPLRVQETQYF. The rearrangement links TRBV27 to TRBJ2-5, with D perhaps given as TRBD1 or TRBD2 (5 bases each). V shed 4 bases and J shed 1 base, with 22 bases lying between them. The length of the CDR3 is 18 residues. CDR1 is MNHEY, CDR2 SMNVEV, per germline (reference sequence).

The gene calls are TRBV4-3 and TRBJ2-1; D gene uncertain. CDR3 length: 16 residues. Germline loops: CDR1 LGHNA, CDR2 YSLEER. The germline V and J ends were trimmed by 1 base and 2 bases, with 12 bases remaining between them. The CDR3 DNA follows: TGCGCCAGCAGCCAAGCCGGGTACTCGGCCTACAATGAGCAGTTCTTC. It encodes CASSQAGYSAYNEQFF.

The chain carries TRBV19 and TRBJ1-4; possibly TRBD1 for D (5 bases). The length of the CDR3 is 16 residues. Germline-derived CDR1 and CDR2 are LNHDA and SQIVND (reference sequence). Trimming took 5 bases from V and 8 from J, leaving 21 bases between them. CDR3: CASSGGFTERDEKLFF. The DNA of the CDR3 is TGTGCCAGTAGTGGGGGATTTACGGAACGGGACGAAAAACTGTTTTTT.

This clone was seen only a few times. CDR3 sequence (DNA): TGTGCCAGCAGTTTGTCAGTTGGGGGGCAGGCTGAAGCTTTCTTT. As protein: CASSLSVGGQAEAFF. This chain connects TRBV6-6 to TRBJ1-1; D is possibly TRBD1 (6 bases). Trimming left V 4 bases short and J 6 bases short, with 18 bases between. CDR3 length: 15 residues. CDR1 and CDR2 from the germline V gene are MNHNY and SVGAGI (reference sequence).

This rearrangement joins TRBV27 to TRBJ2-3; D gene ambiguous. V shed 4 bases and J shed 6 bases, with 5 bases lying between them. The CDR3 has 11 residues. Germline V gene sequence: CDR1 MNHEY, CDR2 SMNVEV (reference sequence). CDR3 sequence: CASSSGDTQYF. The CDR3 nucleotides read TGTGCCAGCAGTTCCGGGGATACGCAGTATTTT.

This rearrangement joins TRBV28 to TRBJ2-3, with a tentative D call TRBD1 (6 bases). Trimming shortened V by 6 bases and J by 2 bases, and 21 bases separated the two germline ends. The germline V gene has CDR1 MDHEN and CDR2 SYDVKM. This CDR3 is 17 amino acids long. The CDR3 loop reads CASSPPGALLFTDTQYF. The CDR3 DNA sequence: TGTGCCAGCAGCCCCCCAGGGGCACTCCTCTTCACAGATACGCAGTATTTT.

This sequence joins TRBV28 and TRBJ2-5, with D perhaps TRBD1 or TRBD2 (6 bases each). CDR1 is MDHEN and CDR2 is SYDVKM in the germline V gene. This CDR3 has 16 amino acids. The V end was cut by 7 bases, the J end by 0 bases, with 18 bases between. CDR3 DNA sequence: TGTGCCAGCACCGCTCCCGGGGGCGGATACCAAGAGACCCAGTACTTC. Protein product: CASTAPGGGYQETQYF. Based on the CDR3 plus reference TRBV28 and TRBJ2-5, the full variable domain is DVKVTQSSRYLVKRTGEKVFLECVQDMDHENMFWYRQDPGLGLRLIYFSYDVKMKEKGDIPEGYSVSREKKERFSLILESASTNQTSMYLCASTAPGGGYQETQYFGPGTRLLVL.

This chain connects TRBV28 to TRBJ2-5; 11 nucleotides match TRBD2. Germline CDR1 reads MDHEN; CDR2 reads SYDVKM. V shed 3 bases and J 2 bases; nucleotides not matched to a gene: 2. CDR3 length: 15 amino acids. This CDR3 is CASSFSGGGQETQYF. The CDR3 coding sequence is TGTGCCAGCAGTTTTAGCGGGGGGGGGCAAGAGACCCAGTACTTC.